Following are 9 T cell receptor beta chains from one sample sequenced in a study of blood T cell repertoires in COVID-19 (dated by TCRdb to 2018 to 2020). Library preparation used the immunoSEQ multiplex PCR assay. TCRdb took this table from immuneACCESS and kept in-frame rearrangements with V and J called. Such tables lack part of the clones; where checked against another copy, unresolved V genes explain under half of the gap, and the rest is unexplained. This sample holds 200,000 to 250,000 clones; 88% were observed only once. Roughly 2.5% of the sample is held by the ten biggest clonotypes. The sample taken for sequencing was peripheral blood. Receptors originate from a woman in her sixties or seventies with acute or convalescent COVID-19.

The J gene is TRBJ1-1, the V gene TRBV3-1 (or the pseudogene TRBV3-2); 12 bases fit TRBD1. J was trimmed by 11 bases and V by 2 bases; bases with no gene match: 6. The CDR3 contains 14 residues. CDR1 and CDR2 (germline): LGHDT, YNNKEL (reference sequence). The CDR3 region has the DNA TGTGCCAGCAGCCAAAGGGACAGGGGGCGTGGGGCTTTCTTT. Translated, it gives CASSQRDRGRGAFF.

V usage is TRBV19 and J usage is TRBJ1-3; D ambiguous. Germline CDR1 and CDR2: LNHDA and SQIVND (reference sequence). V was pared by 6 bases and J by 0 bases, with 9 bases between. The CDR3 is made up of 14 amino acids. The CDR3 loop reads CASRERGSGNTIYF. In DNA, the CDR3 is TGTGCCAGTAGGGAGCGGGGCTCTGGAAACACCATATATTTT.

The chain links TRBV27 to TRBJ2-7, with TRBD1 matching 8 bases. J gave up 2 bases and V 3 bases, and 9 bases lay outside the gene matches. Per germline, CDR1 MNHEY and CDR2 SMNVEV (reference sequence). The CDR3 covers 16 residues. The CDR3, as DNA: TGTGCCAGCAGTTTTAGACAGGGGAGTGGAGCCTACGAGCAGTACTTC. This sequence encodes CASSFRQGSGAYEQYF.

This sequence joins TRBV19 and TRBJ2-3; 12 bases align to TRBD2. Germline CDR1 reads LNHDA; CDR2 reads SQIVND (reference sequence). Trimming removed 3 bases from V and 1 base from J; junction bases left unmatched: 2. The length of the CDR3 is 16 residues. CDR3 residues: CASSMTSGSRTDTQYF. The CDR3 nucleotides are TGTGCCAGTAGTATGACTAGCGGGAGCCGCACAGATACGCAGTATTTT.

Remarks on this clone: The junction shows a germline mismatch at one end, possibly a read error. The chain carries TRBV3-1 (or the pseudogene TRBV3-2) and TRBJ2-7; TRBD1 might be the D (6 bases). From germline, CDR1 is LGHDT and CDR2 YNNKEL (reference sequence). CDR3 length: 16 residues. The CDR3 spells CASSQVEGVSSKGETF. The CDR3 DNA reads TGTGCCAGCAGCCAAGTTGAGGGGGTGTCCAGTAAGGGAGAGACCTTC.

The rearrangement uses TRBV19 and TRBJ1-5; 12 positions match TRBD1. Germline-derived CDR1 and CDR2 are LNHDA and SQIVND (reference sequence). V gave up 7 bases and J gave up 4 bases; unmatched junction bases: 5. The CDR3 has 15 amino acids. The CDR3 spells CASKRDRGQNQPQHF. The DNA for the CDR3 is TGTGCCAGTAAAAGGGACAGGGGGCAAAATCAGCCCCAGCATTTT.

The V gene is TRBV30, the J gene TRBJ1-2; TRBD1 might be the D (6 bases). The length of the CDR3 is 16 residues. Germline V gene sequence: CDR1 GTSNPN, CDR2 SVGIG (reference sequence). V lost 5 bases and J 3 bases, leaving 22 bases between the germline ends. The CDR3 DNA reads TGTGCCTGGGAGGGCGGAACAGGGAACTCCCACTATGGCTACACCTTC. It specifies CAWEGGTGNSHYGYTF.

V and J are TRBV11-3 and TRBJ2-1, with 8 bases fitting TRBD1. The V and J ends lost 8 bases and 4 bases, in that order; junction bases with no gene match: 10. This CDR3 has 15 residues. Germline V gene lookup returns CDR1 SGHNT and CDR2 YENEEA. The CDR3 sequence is CASSTGDSVYNEQFF. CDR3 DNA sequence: TGTGCCAGCTCGACAGGGGACAGCGTATACAATGAGCAGTTCTTC.

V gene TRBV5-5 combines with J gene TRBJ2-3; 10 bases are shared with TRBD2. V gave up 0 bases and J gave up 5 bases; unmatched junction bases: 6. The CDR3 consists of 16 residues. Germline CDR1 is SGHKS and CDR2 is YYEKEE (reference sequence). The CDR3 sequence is CASSLAGAGGLDTQYF. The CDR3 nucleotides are TGTGCCAGCAGCTTGGCCGGAGCGGGGGGGCTAGATACGCAGTATTTT.